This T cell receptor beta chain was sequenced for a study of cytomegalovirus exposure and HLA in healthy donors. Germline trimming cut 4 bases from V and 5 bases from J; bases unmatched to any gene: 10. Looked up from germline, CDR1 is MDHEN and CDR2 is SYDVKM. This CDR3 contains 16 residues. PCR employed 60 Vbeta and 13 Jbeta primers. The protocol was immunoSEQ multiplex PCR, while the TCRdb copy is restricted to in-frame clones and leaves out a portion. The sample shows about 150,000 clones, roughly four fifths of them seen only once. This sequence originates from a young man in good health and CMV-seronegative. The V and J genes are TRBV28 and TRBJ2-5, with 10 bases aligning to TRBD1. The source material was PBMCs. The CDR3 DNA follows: TGTGCCAGCAGTTCCGGGACAGGGGTAGTAGGGGAGACCCAGTACTTC. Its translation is CASSSGTGVVGETQYF.